The 10 T cell receptor beta chains in this list originate from one sample, sequenced in a study of cytomegalovirus exposure and HLA in healthy donors. A multiplex PCR was run with 60 Vbeta primers and 13 Jbeta primers. Sequenced by immunoSEQ multiplex PCR; TCRdb stores in-frame clones only, minus some. The sample table sets out tens of thousands of clones. The sequenced sample was PBMCs. Every receptor here comes from a woman aged 60 to 75 in good health and CMV-seropositive.

Details on this clone: At one end the junction does not follow the germline gene, possibly because of a read error. The sample has other DNA sequences that encode this CDR3 too. This sequence joins TRBV6-1 and TRBJ1-6; D is possibly TRBD1 (5 bases). CDR1 is MNHNS, CDR2 SASEGT, per germline. CDR3 length: 15 residues. The CDR3 is CASLWGTGGNSPLHF. As DNA, the CDR3 is TGTGCCAGCTTGTGGGGGACGGGGGGTAATTCACCCCTACACTTT.

The chain is built from TRBV5-4 and TRBJ1-1; perhaps TRBD1 as D (6 bases). This CDR3 region has 14 residues. V lost 5 bases, J lost 0 bases, and 11 bases lay in between. Looked up from germline, CDR1 is SGHNT and CDR2 is YYREEE (reference sequence). The CDR3 DNA is TGTGCCAGCAGGAGGGACACTCTGAACACTGAAGCTTTCTTT. This translates into CASRRDTLNTEAFF.

A remark on this clone: At one end, the junction sequence differs from germline, possibly due to a read error. This rearrangement joins TRBV10-3 to TRBJ2-5; D perhaps matches TRBD1 (5 bases). The CDR3 consists of 12 residues. Germline V gene sequence: CDR1 ENHRY, CDR2 SYGVKD. In nucleotides, the CDR3 is TGTGCCATCAGGACAGCCCAAGAGAACCAGTACTTC. Translated, it gives CAIRTAQENQYF.

The chain employs TRBV5-1 and TRBJ1-1; D perhaps matches TRBD1 (5 bases). The CDR3 runs to 15 residues. The V end was cut by 0 bases, the J end by 3 bases, with 12 bases between. Germline CDR1 SGHRS, CDR2 YFSETQ. In DNA form, the CDR3 reads TGCGCCAGCAGCTTGGAATCAGGGCGCGACACTGAAGCTTTCTTT. Translation gives CASSLESGRDTEAFF.

This rearrangement joins TRBV4-3 to TRBJ2-3; TRBD1 matches 9 bases. The V gene end was trimmed by 0 bases and the J gene end by 3 bases; junction bases not matched to a gene: 7. This CDR3 contains 17 residues. CDR1 is LGHNA and CDR2 is YSLEER in the germline V gene. CDR3 loop: CASSQETGQGRTDTQYF. CDR3 nucleotides: TGCGCCAGCAGCCAAGAGACGGGACAGGGTCGAACAGATACGCAGTATTTT.

The chain couples TRBV6-5 to TRBJ2-7, with D possibly matching TRBD1 (6 bases). Trimming took 7 bases from V and 6 from J, leaving 10 bases between them. CDR1 MNHEY and CDR2 SVGAGI come from the germline V gene. The CDR3 is 11 residues long. CDR3 protein: CASTRGFEQYF. Written as DNA, the CDR3 is TGTGCCAGCACCAGGGGCTTCGAGCAGTACTTC.

The rearrangement joins TRBV29-1 to TRBJ1-3; D unresolved. CDR3 size: 11 residues. V was clipped by 1 base and J by 4 bases, with 2 bases between them. Per the germline V gene, CDR1 is SQVTM and CDR2 is ANQGSEA. CDR3 loop: CSVEVGNTIYF. As DNA, the CDR3 is TGCAGCGTTGAAGTAGGAAACACCATATATTTT.

V is TRBV19 and J is TRBJ1-2, with TRBD1 identical over 8 bases. The trim removed 3 bases at V and 4 bases at J, leaving 4 bases unmatched. The CDR3 length is 14 residues. The germline V gene has CDR1 LNHDA and CDR2 SQIVND (reference sequence). CDR3 DNA: TGTGCCAGTAGTATGGGAGGACAGGGCTATGGCTACACCTTC. It codes for CASSMGGQGYGYTF.

The rearrangement links TRBV11-3 to TRBJ1-6; the D is unclear. CDR3 size: 13 residues. Germline V gene lookup returns CDR1 SGHNT and CDR2 YENEEA. The V gene lost 0 bases and the J gene lost 7 bases, with 4 bases spanning the gap. As DNA, the CDR3 is TGTGCCAGCAGCTTAGATCCAAATTCACCCCTCCACTTT. Translating it yields CASSLDPNSPLHF.

The V and J genes are TRBV29-1 and TRBJ1-4; 9 bases map to TRBD1. Trimming cost V 6 bases and J 7 bases; bases outside gene matches: 6. Looked up from germline, CDR1 is SQVTM and CDR2 is ANQGSEA. The CDR3 contains 13 residues. The CDR3, as DNA: TGCAGCGTAAAACAGGGGGCGAGTGAAAAACTGTTTTTT. Protein product: CSVKQGASEKLFF.